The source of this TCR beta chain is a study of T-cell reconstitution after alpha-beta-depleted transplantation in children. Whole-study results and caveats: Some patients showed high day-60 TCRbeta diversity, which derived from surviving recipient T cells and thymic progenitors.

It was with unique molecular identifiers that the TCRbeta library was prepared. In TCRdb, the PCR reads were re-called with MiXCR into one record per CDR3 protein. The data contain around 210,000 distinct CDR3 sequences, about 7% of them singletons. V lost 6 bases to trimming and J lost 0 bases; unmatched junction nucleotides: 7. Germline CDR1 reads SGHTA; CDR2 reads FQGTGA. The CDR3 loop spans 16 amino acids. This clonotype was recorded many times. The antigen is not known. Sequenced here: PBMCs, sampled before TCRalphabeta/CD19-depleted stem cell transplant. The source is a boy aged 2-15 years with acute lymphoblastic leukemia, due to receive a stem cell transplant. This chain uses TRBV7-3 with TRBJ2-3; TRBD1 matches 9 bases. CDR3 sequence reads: CASSRYRGHSTDTQYF. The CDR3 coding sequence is TGTGCCAGCAGTCGTTACAGGGGGCACAGCACAGATACGCAGTATTTT.